This T cell receptor beta chain came from a study of blood T cell repertoires in COVID-19. The CDR3 covers 17 residues. With V trimmed by 6 bases and J by 5 bases, 16 bases remained unmatched. The germline CDR1 and CDR2 sequences are SGHTA and FQGNSA. This table comes from immunoSEQ multiplex PCR, and its TCRdb copy is limited to in-frame clones, with some not included. The sample includes more than 150,000 clones, roughly 80% of them seen just once. In this sample, this clone turned up once. The chain employs TRBV7-2 and TRBJ1-5; 7 nucleotides line up with TRBD1. This sequence was found in a young man with active or convalescent COVID-19. Sequenced sample: peripheral blood. CDR3 region: CASSQYGGQIGDQPQHF. Here the CDR3 DNA reads TGTGCCAGCAGTCAATACGGGGGACAGATTGGGGATCAGCCCCAGCATTTT.